This entry describes one TCR beta chain. Its antigen is currently unknown. Sequenced by immunoSEQ multiplex PCR; TCRdb stores in-frame clones only, minus some. The sample carries about 1.1 million clones, 78% recorded once. CDR1 and CDR2 from the germline V gene are SGHVS and FQNEAQ. Between the trimmed V and J ends, which lost 2 bases and 7 bases, there was a span of 14 bases. The CDR3 is 14 residues long. This specimen comes from a study of shared clonotypes between healthy human individuals. Findings of the study overall: Investigators expected sequencing depth to affect clonotype sharing among donors.

The material sequenced was memory CD4+ T cells from PBMCs. Subset: CD45RA-negative fraction. The chain links TRBV7-8 to TRBJ1-2; D is unclear. This TCR was sampled from a man between 18 and 35 years old in good health. Some clones in this sample may be carry-over from other donors' samples. The CDR3 DNA follows: TGTGCCAGCAGCTTAAGCGAGCGAACCCCTGGCTACACCTTC. This sequence encodes CASSLSERTPGYTF.